The sequence of this T cell receptor (beta chain) was determined in a study of blood T cell repertoires in COVID-19. Study-wide background: Whether acute or convalescent, the COVID-19 samples came from the United States, Italy and Spain. The cDNA or gDNA used as material had been derived from T cells, B-cell-depleted T cells, or PBMCs.

The authors' processing: Amplifying reference gene primers gave estimates of nucleated cell counts. Repertoires were generated with immunoSEQ multiplex PCR, while TCRdb's copy carries only in-frame clones and drops some. The V and J calls and clone size come from that table; D and trimming were worked out from the DNA. The sample contains about 190,000 clones, approximately 80% of which appear only once. V was cut by 6 bases and J by 0 bases, with 11 bases left in between. This CDR3 is built from 14 residues. The germline CDR1 and CDR2 sequences are MDHEN and SYDVKM. The TCR originated in a woman aged 50 to 60 with acute or convalescent COVID-19. The sample was peripheral blood. V is TRBV28 and J is TRBJ1-1; perhaps TRBD1 as D (6 bases). The CDR3 coding sequence is TGTGCCAGCAGGCCGGGACACCTGAACACTGAAGCTTTCTTT. This gives the protein CASRPGHLNTEAFF.